The 32 T cell receptor beta chains below come from one sample, sequenced in a study of response to subunit inactivated influenza vaccine. TCRdb passed the RT-PCR reads through MiXCR, listing each CDR3 protein once. The sample lists about 780,000 distinct CDR3 sequences, around a sixth seen once, with around 9.9% in the top ten. This specimen consisted of PBMCs from blood, obtained about 5 days after vaccination. The receptors stem from a man aged 45 to 65 who received an inactivated influenza vaccine.

This chain joins TRBV29-1 and TRBJ2-7, with TRBD2 identical over 14 bases. The CDR3 loop spans 14 amino acids. The germline CDR1 and CDR2 sequences are SQVTM and ANQGSEA. Losses at the gene ends were 6 bases for V and 8 bases for J; bases not matched to a gene: 9. The CDR3 region is CSVILGTSGRKQYF. The DNA for the CDR3 is TGCAGCGTAATCCTCGGGACTAGCGGGAGAAAGCAGTACTTC.

This sequence joins TRBV29-1 and TRBJ2-5; D is unresolved. The germline V gene has CDR1 SQVTM and CDR2 ANQGSEA. Trimming pared 0 bases from V and 1 base from J, leaving 24 bases between. The CDR3 has 19 residues. CDR3 coding DNA: TGCAGCGTTGAAGATCTGCGAACTCACACCAATCCTATCCAAGAGACCCAGTACTTC. This codes for CSVEDLRTHTNPIQETQYF. Drawing the rest from reference TRBV29-1 and TRBJ2-5, the complete variable domain is SAVISQKPSRDICQRGTSLTIQCQVDSQVTMMFWYRQQPGQSLTLIATANQGSEATYESGFVIDKFPISRPNLTFSTLTVSNMSPEDSSIYLCSVEDLRTHTNPIQETQYFGPGTRLLVL.

This chain uses TRBV7-2 with TRBJ1-2; weak D call: TRBD1 (5 bases). Looked up from germline, CDR1 is SGHTA and CDR2 is FQGNSA. V was trimmed by 8 bases and J by 0 bases, leaving 16 bases between them. The CDR3 runs 15 residues. The chain's CDR3 is CASRLGGTSNYGYTF. Written as DNA, the CDR3 is TGTGCCAGCCGCCTGGGGGGGACCTCTAACTATGGCTACACCTTC.

This chain joins TRBV12-3 or TRBV12-4 and TRBJ2-2, with D perhaps matching TRBD1 (5 bases). Between the trimmed V and J ends, which lost 7 bases and 7 bases, there was a span of 22 bases. The CDR3 length is 16 residues. The CDR3 region is CASNHPRVSSGGELFF. Here the CDR3 DNA reads TGTGCCAGCAACCACCCCAGGGTATCGAGTGGCGGGGAGCTGTTTTTT.

In this sample, this clonotype turned up many times. J is TRBJ1-2 and V is TRBV4-3; no clear D. This CDR3 region has 16 residues. Germline V lookup: CDR1 LGHNA, CDR2 YSLEER. Trimming removed 0 bases from V and 2 bases from J, with 13 bases in between. The CDR3 nucleotides read TGCGCCAGCAGCCAAGATCACGGGATGGAGAACTATGGCTACACCTTC. Protein: CASSQDHGMENYGYTF.

This clonotype was picked up a small number of times. J is TRBJ2-1 and V is TRBV4-2; possibly TRBD2 for D (5 bases). V was pared by 4 bases and J by 8 bases, with 18 bases between. The CDR3 is made up of 15 amino acids. Germline V gene data show CDR1 as LGHNA and CDR2 as YNFKEQ. Here the CDR3 DNA reads TGTGCCAGCAGCCGCACCTCACTGGACTCAGATGAGCAGTTCTTC. Residues: CASSRTSLDSDEQFF.

This chain uses TRBV4-3 with TRBJ2-3; D possibly corresponds to TRBD1 (5 bases). The CDR3 consists of 16 residues. The V gene lost 0 bases and the J gene lost 4 bases, with 14 bases spanning the gap. Germline values: CDR1 LGHNA, CDR2 YSLEER. CDR3 nucleotide sequence: TGCGCCAGCAGCCAAGAGGCAGCCAGGGCATCAGATACGCAGTATTTT. This translates into CASSQEAARASDTQYF.

The rearrangement links TRBV6-2 or TRBV6-3 to TRBJ2-7, with 7 bases aligning to TRBD1. V was pared by 0 bases and J by 3 bases, with 8 bases of the junction left unmatched. Germline CDR1 reads MNHEY; CDR2 reads SVGEGT. The CDR3 contains 16 residues. CDR3 DNA sequence: TGTGCCAGCAGTTACTCTAAAGGACAGGTTCTCTACGAGCAGTACTTC. It yields the protein CASSYSKGQVLYEQYF.

This clonotype has at least ten counts. This chain uses TRBV5-1 with TRBJ2-3; the match to TRBD1 covers 7 bases. Looked up from germline, CDR1 is SGHRS and CDR2 is YFSETQ. This CDR3 has 11 amino acids. V shed 7 bases, J shed 8 bases, and the junction held 4 bases outside the gene matches. The CDR3 DNA follows: TGCGCCAGCGCGGACAGGAGTACGCAGTATTTT. Its protein is CASADRSTQYF.

The V call is TRBV29-1, the J call TRBJ2-1, with D hard to call. The ends were cut back, 4 bases at V and 0 bases at J, with 7 bases in the middle. Looked up from germline, CDR1 is SQVTM and CDR2 is ANQGSEA. This CDR3 is built from 13 residues. The CDR3: CSVASVSYNEQFF. CDR3 sequence (DNA): TGCAGCGTTGCGTCAGTCTCCTACAATGAGCAGTTCTTC.

This chain connects TRBV29-1 to TRBJ2-1; D possibly matches TRBD1 or TRBD2 (5 bases each). From germline, CDR1 is SQVTM and CDR2 ANQGSEA. The CDR3 runs 12 residues. V gave up 7 bases and J gave up 7 bases, with 14 bases separating them. The CDR3 region has the DNA TGCAGCGCAATGGGATGGGGGAATGAGCAGTTCTTC. This codes for CSAMGWGNEQFF.

This clonotype turned up a few times. The chain has TRBV6-4 and TRBJ2-3; D call uncertain. Germline CDR1 reads MRHNA; CDR2 reads SNTAGT. The CDR3 covers 14 residues. Trimming left V 3 bases short and J 4 bases short, with 11 bases between. In DNA, the CDR3 is TGTGCCAGCAGTGATTTTCCCAAACCAGATACGCAGTATTTT. Amino acids: CASSDFPKPDTQYF.

The chain has TRBV7-9 and TRBJ1-5; TRBD1 matches at 7 bases. The CDR3 is 16 residues long. Trimming took 0 bases from V and 3 from J; bases not matched to a gene: 5. Germline V lookup: CDR1 SEHNR, CDR2 FQNEAQ (reference sequence). The CDR3 DNA reads TGTGCCAGCAGCTTAGCGGGCAGGGGGATCAATCAGCCCCAGCATTTT. This encodes CASSLAGRGINQPQHF.

This clonotype was detected only a few times. The rearrangement joins TRBV29-1 to TRBJ2-1; D perhaps matches TRBD2 (6 bases). V lost 4 bases, J lost 13 bases, and 17 bases lay in between. The CDR3 runs 12 residues. Germline CDR1 reads SQVTM; CDR2 reads ANQGSEA. CDR3 coding DNA: TGCAGCGTTGGGACGTCGGGAGTAAGTCAGTTCTTC. As protein: CSVGTSGVSQFF.

The chain links TRBV7-9 to TRBJ1-2; perhaps TRBD1 as D (6 bases). The CDR3 contains 15 residues. Germline loops: CDR1 SEHNR, CDR2 FQNEAQ (reference sequence). V lost 8 bases and J 3 bases, leaving 19 bases between the germline ends. The CDR3 region is CASVLVGGAHYGYTF. For the CDR3, the DNA is TGTGCCAGCGTCCTCGTAGGGGGGGCTCACTATGGCTACACCTTC.

This clonotype occurred a few times. This sequence joins TRBV15 and TRBJ2-5; possibly TRBD1 or TRBD2 for D (6 bases each). Per the germline V gene, CDR1 is LNHNV and CDR2 is YYDKDF (reference sequence). V shed 1 base and J shed 2 bases, with 20 bases lying between them. The length of the CDR3 is 18 residues. The CDR3 loop is CATSRGYSWRDKQETQYF. CDR3 coding DNA: TGTGCCACCAGCAGAGGGTATTCTTGGCGGGACAAGCAAGAGACCCAGTACTTC.

The rearrangement links TRBV10-3 to TRBJ2-2; 8 bases are shared with TRBD2. CDR3 size: 15 residues. The germline V gene has CDR1 ENHRY and CDR2 SYGVKD. V lost 7 bases and J lost 0; bases outside the gene matches: 4. The CDR3 is CAITERGPNTGELFF. DNA for the CDR3: TGTGCCATCACAGAGCGGGGGCCGAACACCGGGGAGCTGTTTTTT.

V and J are TRBV9 and TRBJ1-4; 7 bases match TRBD1. Looked up from germline, CDR1 is SGDLS and CDR2 is YYNGEE. This CDR3 spans 16 amino acids. After removal of 4 bases from V and 8 bases from J, the junction contained 14 bases not matched to a gene. The CDR3 DNA reads as TGTGCCAGCAGCTCCACGGTGGGGACAGCGGGAGAAAAACTGTTTTTT. Translation gives CASSSTVGTAGEKLFF.

V usage is TRBV4-1 and J usage is TRBJ1-5, with a tentative D call TRBD1 (6 bases). This CDR3 is 16 amino acids long. CDR1 is MGHRA and CDR2 is YSYEKL in the germline V gene. V lost 4 bases to trimming and J lost 1 base, with 14 bases between them. Here the CDR3 DNA reads TGCGCCAGCAGCCCCGTCGGGGGGGCGAGCAATCAGCCCCAGCATTTT. Translation: CASSPVGGASNQPQHF.

This clonotype was detected a few times. The genes are TRBV24-1 and TRBJ2-1, with 9 bases fitting TRBD2. Per the germline V gene, CDR1 is KGHDR and CDR2 is SFDVKD. Trimming cost V 9 bases and J 4 bases; bases outside gene matches: 9. The CDR3 is 15 residues long. Here the CDR3 DNA reads TGTGCCACCGCCCAATCGACTAGCGGATACAATGAGCAGTTCTTC. Translation: CATAQSTSGYNEQFF.

This clonotype turned up a few times. CDR3 sequence: CASSSGEAETQYF. The DNA of the CDR3 is TGTGCCAGCAGCTCCGGGGAGGCAGAGACCCAGTACTTC. V usage is TRBV7-2 and J usage is TRBJ2-5, with D possibly being TRBD2 (6 bases). The CDR3 loop spans 13 amino acids. CDR1 and CDR2 (germline): SGHTA, FQGNSA. Between the trimmed V and J ends, which lost 4 bases and 4 bases, there was a span of 10 bases.

The chain employs TRBV13 and TRBJ1-2; D possibly corresponds to TRBD1 (6 bases). CDR3 length equals 16 residues. Germline values: CDR1 PRHDT, CDR2 FYEKMQ (reference sequence). The V end was cut by 5 bases, the J end by 0 bases, with 16 bases between. CDR3 nucleotides: TGTGCCAGCAGCGATCCGAAAAACAGGGCTAACTATGGCTACACCTTC. Protein sequence: CASSDPKNRANYGYTF.

This chain uses TRBV5-1 with TRBJ2-5, with D perhaps matching TRBD1 (5 bases). V was pared by 0 bases and J by 2 bases, with 11 bases between. The CDR3 runs 15 residues. Germline lookup yields CDR1 SGHRS and CDR2 YFSETQ. CDR3 amino acids: CASSLGQGIQETQYF. The CDR3 DNA reads as TGCGCCAGCAGCTTGGGCCAGGGAATTCAAGAGACCCAGTACTTC.

This sequence joins TRBV29-1 and TRBJ2-1, with D uncertain. The germline V gene encodes CDR1 SQVTM and CDR2 ANQGSEA. Trimming took 6 bases from V and 0 from J, leaving 15 bases between them. The CDR3 extends over 15 amino acids. CDR3: CSVKDGAGSYNEQFF. CDR3 nucleotides: TGCAGCGTAAAGGACGGAGCCGGCTCCTACAATGAGCAGTTCTTC.

The rearrangement uses TRBV10-3 and TRBJ1-1, with TRBD1 matching over 8 bases. This CDR3 has 13 amino acids. Trimming removed 4 bases from V and 6 bases from J; junction bases left unmatched: 4. CDR1 is ENHRY and CDR2 is SYGVKD in the germline V gene. CDR3 DNA: TGTGCCATCAGTGGAACACAGGGGGCTGAAGCTTTCTTT. Translated: CAISGTQGAEAFF.

This clonotype was detected many times. This chain links TRBV12-3 or TRBV12-4 with TRBJ2-1; no clear D gene. The CDR3 has 12 amino acids. V lost 8 bases, J lost 5 bases, and 10 bases lay in between. CDR3 nucleotides: TGTGCCAGCGCTTTGGCCAACAATGAGCAGTTCTTC. Translation gives CASALANNEQFF.

This clonotype was found a few times. The chain joins TRBV4-3 to TRBJ2-5; 14 bases line up with TRBD2. CDR1 is LGHNA and CDR2 is YSLEER in the germline V gene. CDR3 length equals 18 residues. V shed 0 bases and J 5 bases; nucleotides not matched to a gene: 8. As DNA, the CDR3 is TGCGCCAGCAGCCAAGATTTCGGACTAGCGGGGGGCCGGGAGACCCAGTACTTC. Its protein product is CASSQDFGLAGGRETQYF.

This clonotype was counted between two and nine times. This sequence joins TRBV7-8 and TRBJ2-1; 11 nucleotides line up with TRBD1. The CDR3 has 15 residues. The germline CDR1 and CDR2 sequences are SGHVS and FQNEAQ. V dropped 5 bases and J dropped 5; count of bases not matched to a gene: 5. Here the CDR3 reads CASSRDRGRDNEQFF. The DNA for the CDR3 is TGTGCCAGCAGCCGGGACAGGGGGAGGGACAATGAGCAGTTCTTC. Looking up the rest from reference TRBV7-8 and TRBJ2-1 gives the full variable domain: GAGVSQSPRYKVAKRGQDVALRCDPISGHVSLFWYQQALGQGPEFLTYFQNEAQLDKSGLPSDRFFAERPEGSVSTLKIQRTQQEDSAVYLCASSRDRGRDNEQFFGPGTRLTVL.

The chain combines TRBV7-2 with TRBJ1-1, with a possible D match to TRBD1 (6 bases). Germline CDR1 reads SGHTA; CDR2 reads FQGNSA. V was shortened by 1 base and J by 6 bases, with 12 bases between the two germline ends. The CDR3 is made up of 14 amino acids. In nucleotides, the CDR3 is TGTGCCAGCAGCTTAGACGGGGGCTGGGCTGAAGCTTTCTTT. This translates into CASSLDGGWAEAFF.

V is TRBV20-1 and J is TRBJ2-7; no reliable D call. Trimming cost V 2 bases and J 3 bases, with 14 bases left between them. Germline V gene lookup returns CDR1 DFQATT and CDR2 SNEGSKA (reference sequence). The CDR3 contains 14 residues. The CDR3 DNA is TGCAGTGCTAGAATTCCCCCCGGAAGCTACGAGCAGTACTTC. Protein product: CSARIPPGSYEQYF.

This clonotype was observed a few times. The rearrangement joins TRBV7-2 to TRBJ2-4; D uncertain. Trimming stripped 1 base from V and 1 base from J, with 2 bases between. The germline V gene has CDR1 SGHTA and CDR2 FQGNSA. This CDR3 has 13 residues. CDR3 nucleotide sequence: TGTGCCAGCAGCTTAGGGGCCAAAAACATTCAGTACTTC. This sequence encodes CASSLGAKNIQYF.

This chain uses TRBV29-1 with TRBJ2-5, with 10 bases identical to TRBD1. This CDR3 comprises 14 residues. Germline V lookup: CDR1 SQVTM, CDR2 ANQGSEA. The V and J ends lost 7 bases and 4 bases, in that order; junction bases with no gene match: 9. The CDR3 loop is CSARQGAPRETQYF. CDR3 in DNA: TGCAGCGCCCGACAGGGGGCTCCGAGAGAGACCCAGTACTTC. The whole variable domain, filled in from reference TRBV29-1 and TRBJ2-5, reads SAVISQKPSRDICQRGTSLTIQCQVDSQVTMMFWYRQQPGQSLTLIATANQGSEATYESGFVIDKFPISRPNLTFSTLTVSNMSPEDSSIYLCSARQGAPRETQYFGPGTRLLVL.